The 16 T cell receptor beta chains below all came from one sample that was sequenced in a study of post-analysis software for immune sequencing data. Study findings and constraints: Roughly five TRBV segments were significantly more frequent in patients than in controls. TRBV5-6, TRBV5-1 and TRBV20-1 were among these segments.

Researchers reported that TCR beta cDNA libraries carried unique molecular identifiers. In TCRdb, the PCR reads were re-called with MiXCR into one record per CDR3 protein. The data hold roughly 410,000 distinct CDR3 sequences, with about a third observed a single time. No antigen has been identified for these receptors. Sequencing was done on a sample of blood. The receptors here all came from a girl aged 10 to 17 with multiple sclerosis.

A few counts support this clonotype. The V call is TRBV18, the J call TRBJ2-3, with D perhaps TRBD2 (5 bases). Trimming left V 3 bases short and J 5 bases short, with 9 bases between. The CDR3 has 13 amino acids. From germline, CDR1 is KGHSH and CDR2 LQKENI. This chain's CDR3 is CASSPASLDTQYF. DNA of the CDR3: TGTGCCAGCTCACCGGCTAGCCTAGATACGCAGTATTTT. The variable domain in full, completed from reference TRBV18 and TRBJ2-3, reads NAGVMQNPRHLVRRRGQEARLRCSPMKGHSHVYWYRQLPEEGLKFMVYLQKENIIDESGMPKERFSAEFPKEGPSILRIQQVVRGDSAAYFCASSPASLDTQYFGPGTRLTVL.

The chain is built from TRBV29-1 and TRBJ2-5, with 9 bases aligning to TRBD2. Germline-derived CDR1 and CDR2 are SQVTM and ANQGSEA. The length of the CDR3 is 17 residues. V dropped 7 bases and J dropped 4; count of bases not matched to a gene: 19. CDR3 coding DNA: TGCAGCGATCTGCGATGGGCTAGCGGGGCCCCGGGAGAGACCCAGTACTTC. It is translated as CSDLRWASGAPGETQYF. Together with reference TRBV29-1 and TRBJ2-5, the CDR3 gives the full variable domain: SAVISQKPSRDICQRGTSLTIQCQVDSQVTMMFWYRQQPGQSLTLIATANQGSEATYESGFVIDKFPISRPNLTFSTLTVSNMSPEDSSIYLCSDLRWASGAPGETQYFGPGTRLLVL.

This clonotype has a handful of counts. The V and J genes are TRBV20-1 and TRBJ2-7; perhaps TRBD2 as D (6 bases). Trimming shortened V by 1 base and J by 6 bases, and 13 bases separated the two germline ends. Germline V gene data show CDR1 as DFQATT and CDR2 as SNEGSKA (reference sequence). This CDR3 comprises 13 residues. In DNA form, the CDR3 reads TGCAGTGCTAGAGCCGGGGGACCCCTCGAGCAGTACTTC. Translating gives CSARAGGPLEQYF.

This chain joins TRBV12-3 or TRBV12-4 and TRBJ2-3, with D possibly TRBD2 on 7 matching bases. CDR3 length: 16 amino acids. The V and J ends lost 3 bases and 7 bases respectively, with 20 bases between them. In DNA, the CDR3 is TGTGCCAGCAGTTTTAGTCGCGGGGGCCCTGGGAATACGCAGTATTTT. It codes for CASSFSRGGPGNTQYF.

About this clonotype itself: At one of its ends the junction is not consistent with the germline gene, which may arise from a read error. The V and J genes are TRBV12-3 or TRBV12-4 and TRBJ1-1; tentatively, D is TRBD1 (5 bases). This CDR3 contains 15 residues. CDR3 protein: CACSFSGMGNTEAFF. The CDR3 DNA follows: TGTGCCTGCAGTTTTTCAGGGATGGGGAACACTGAAGCTTTCTTT.

The chain couples TRBV19 to TRBJ1-5; maybe TRBD1 (5 bases). Trimming cost V 5 bases and J 7 bases, with 15 bases left between them. The CDR3 totals 14 residues. Germline CDR1 and CDR2: LNHDA and SQIVND (reference sequence). CDR3 coding DNA: TGTGCCAGTAGTTCTACCAGGGTGAACCAGCCCCAGCATTTT. It specifies CASSSTRVNQPQHF.

This clonotype has only a few counts. The chain recombines TRBV20-1 with TRBJ1-2; 10 bases align to TRBD1. Germline-derived CDR1 and CDR2 are DFQATT and SNEGSKA (reference sequence). This CDR3 region has 13 residues. The J segment lost 6 bases and the V segment lost 5 bases, leaving 6 bases of the junction unmatched. CDR3 DNA sequence: TGCAGTGCTTGGGGACAGGGGAAGCATGGCTACACCTTC. Translated, it gives CSAWGQGKHGYTF.

The gene calls are TRBV7-2 and TRBJ1-2, with D perhaps matching TRBD1 (5 bases). The V and J ends lost 6 bases and 6 bases respectively, with 11 bases between them. This CDR3 contains 12 residues. Germline-derived CDR1 and CDR2 are SGHTA and FQGNSA. CDR3 amino acids: CASSLTVDGYTF. The DNA of the CDR3 is TGTGCCAGCAGTTTGACAGTGGATGGCTACACCTTC.

This chain connects TRBV20-1 to TRBJ1-1; D is possibly TRBD1 (6 bases). This CDR3 spans 14 amino acids. The V gene lost 1 base and the J gene lost 1 base, with 10 bases spanning the gap. CDR1 is DFQATT, CDR2 SNEGSKA, per germline (reference sequence). CDR3 coding DNA: TGCAGTGCTAGAGTAGTCAGGGGGAACACTGAAGCTTTCTTT. It yields the protein CSARVVRGNTEAFF.

This clonotype was observed at least ten times. The J gene is TRBJ2-7, the V gene TRBV5-1; D possibly corresponds to TRBD2 (6 bases). Germline assignment: CDR1 SGHRS and CDR2 YFSETQ. Trimming took 4 bases from V and 3 from J, leaving 14 bases between them. The CDR3 extends over 14 amino acids. CDR3 protein: CASSRRDLHYEQYF. The CDR3 DNA reads TGCGCCAGCAGCCGGAGGGACCTGCACTACGAGCAGTACTTC.

This clonotype showed up just a few times. V gene TRBV7-9 combines with J gene TRBJ2-3; 8 positions agree with TRBD1. In germline, CDR1 is SEHNR, CDR2 FQNEAQ (reference sequence). CDR3 length: 15 residues. Trimming took 3 bases from V and 6 from J; bases not matched to a gene: 8. The CDR3 loop reads CASSLWDRPYDTQYF. Written as DNA, the CDR3 is TGTGCCAGCAGCTTGTGGGACAGGCCATATGATACGCAGTATTTT.

This CDR3 reads CASSLGGGVNTEAFF. The CDR3 DNA is TGTGCCAGCAGCTTAGGAGGAGGGGTGAACACTGAAGCTTTCTTT. J is TRBJ1-1 and V is TRBV7-2; D is perhaps TRBD1 (5 bases). V lost 1 base and J 0 bases, leaving 9 bases between the germline ends. The CDR3 sequence is 15 residues long. Germline CDR1 is SGHTA and CDR2 is FQGNSA. The whole variable domain, filled in from reference TRBV7-2 and TRBJ1-1, reads GAGVSQSPSNKVTEKGKDVELRCDPISGHTALYWYRQSLGQGLEFLIYFQGNSAPDKSGLPSDRFSAERTGGSVSTLTIQRTQQEDSAVYLCASSLGGGVNTEAFFGQGTRLTVV.

The chain employs TRBV11-2 and TRBJ2-4, with D uncertain. Germline V gives CDR1 SGHAT, CDR2 FQNNGV. The CDR3 is 14 amino acids. Trimming cost V 2 bases and J 2 bases, with 7 bases left between them. The CDR3 bases are TGTGCCAGCAGCTTAACGGTTTCCAAAAACATTCAGTACTTC. Protein sequence: CASSLTVSKNIQYF. Based on the CDR3 plus reference TRBV11-2 and TRBJ2-4, the full variable domain is EAGVAQSPRYKIIEKRQSVAFWCNPISGHATLYWYQQILGQGPKLLIQFQNNGVVDDSQLPKDRFSAERLKGVDSTLKIQPAKLEDSAVYLCASSLTVSKNIQYFGAGTRLSVL.

This rearrangement joins TRBV7-6 to TRBJ2-3, with D possibly TRBD1 on 5 matching bases. Germline V gives CDR1 SGHVS, CDR2 FNYEAQ. Trimming pared 1 base from V and 6 bases from J, leaving 11 bases between. The CDR3 runs to 14 residues. The CDR3 reads CASSLGQGFDTQYF. CDR3 coding DNA: TGTGCCAGCAGCTTAGGGCAGGGTTTCGATACGCAGTATTTT. The whole variable domain, filled in from reference TRBV7-6 and TRBJ2-3, reads GAGVSQSPRYKVTKRGQDVALRCDPISGHVSLYWYRQALGQGPEFLTYFNYEAQQDKSGLPNDRFSAERPEGSISTLTIQRTEQRDSAMYRCASSLGQGFDTQYFGPGTRLTVL.

This clonotype has just a few counts. This chain uses TRBV20-1 with TRBJ1-2; D unclear. The CDR3 has 14 residues. From germline, CDR1 is DFQATT and CDR2 SNEGSKA (reference sequence). Trimming took off 5 bases at V and 7 bases at J, with 20 bases between the two ends. For the CDR3, the DNA is TGCAGTGCTCACGTCGGGAATGCTGGAGGTGGCTACACCTTC. Translation: CSAHVGNAGGGYTF.

This chain links TRBV3-1 with TRBJ2-3, with D hard to call. Germline V gene lookup returns CDR1 LGHDT and CDR2 YNNKEL (reference sequence). The germline V and J ends were trimmed by 3 bases and 1 base, with 11 bases remaining between them. The CDR3 is 15 amino acids. CDR3 amino acids: CASSHQSVGTDTQYF. As DNA, the CDR3 is TGTGCCAGCAGCCATCAATCAGTGGGCACAGATACGCAGTATTTT.